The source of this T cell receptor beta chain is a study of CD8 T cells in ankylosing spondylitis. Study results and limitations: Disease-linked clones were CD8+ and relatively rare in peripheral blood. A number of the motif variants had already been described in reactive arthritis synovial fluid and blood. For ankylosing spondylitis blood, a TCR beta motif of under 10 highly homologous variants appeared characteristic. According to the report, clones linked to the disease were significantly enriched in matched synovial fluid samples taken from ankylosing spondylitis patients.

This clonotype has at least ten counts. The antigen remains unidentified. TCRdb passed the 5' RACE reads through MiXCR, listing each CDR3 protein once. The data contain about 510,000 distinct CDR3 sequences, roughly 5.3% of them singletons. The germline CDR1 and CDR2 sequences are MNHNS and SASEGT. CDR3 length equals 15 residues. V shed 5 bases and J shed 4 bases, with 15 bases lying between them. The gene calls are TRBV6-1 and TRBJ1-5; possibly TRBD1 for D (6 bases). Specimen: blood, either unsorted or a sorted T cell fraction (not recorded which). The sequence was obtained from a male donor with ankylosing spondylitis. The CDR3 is CASSNTGKVNQPQHF. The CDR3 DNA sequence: TGTGCCAGCAGTAATACAGGGAAGGTAAATCAGCCCCAGCATTTT.